This T cell receptor beta chain was profiled in a study of CD8+ T cells in alopecia areata (dated by TCRdb to 2017 to 2018). With respect to the entire study: Treated patients were enrolled in an open-label pilot trial of oral tofacitinib at 5 to 10 mg twice daily for moderate-to-severe alopecia areata. Tofacitinib was administered for 6 to 18 months, and 6 months of follow-up off drug were then conducted to assess delayed response and recurrence. Disease severity in treated patients was measured with the SALT score, which quantifies the percentage of affected scalp surface area. To study T cell clonal expansion in alopecia areata, the researchers applied high-throughput TCRbeta sequencing to both the C3H/HeJ mouse model and human patients. On the human side, TCRbeta sequencing was run on scalp tissue and on sorted CD4+ and CD8+ peripheral blood T cells from healthy controls and from alopecia areata patients with either patchy or totalis/universalis disease. Biopsies were taken from tofacitinib-treated patients at baseline and at 4 and 24 weeks of treatment, and a later scalp biopsy was taken in several of the tofacitinib-treated patients. Clonality in the scalp was compared among normal scalp (n=4), patchy alopecia areata scalp (n=8), and alopecia totalis/universalis scalp (n=8). RNA was extracted with the PAXgene miRNA kit for fixed scalp, the miRNeasy kit for PBMCs, and the RNeasy kit for mouse skin. immunoSEQ multiplex PCR using 35 Vbeta forward primers and 13 Jbeta reverse primers was used to amplify TCRbeta CDR3 regions.

CDR1 and CDR2, looked up from the germline V gene, are SGHVS and FQNEAQ. The CDR3, cysteine through phenylalanine, is 15 amino acids long. The CDR3 DNA has 45 bases and is translated from base 1. The V and J ends are trimmed by 4 bases and 0 bases, leaving 13 bases between them. The paper as a whole reports these results and caveats: Because the treated cohort was small and had just a single nonresponder, larger studies are needed to establish links between baseline CD8+ expansion and response. Scalp TCR repertoire analysis is complicated because resident alphabeta T cells in normal human skin are also sequenced, whereas mouse skin is dominated by gammadelta T cells. Shared TCR sequences between patients were less evident than in mice, which may be partly attributable to HLA diversity in the patient population. With tofacitinib, both scalp clonality and the number of expanded CD8+ clones among the top 100 scalp clones went down significantly. Compared with normal scalp, lesional scalp had higher clonality and more expanded CD8+ clones, particularly in alopecia totalis/universalis, a pattern that suggests antigenic drive. During tofacitinib treatment, many expanded lesional clones remained in scalp and blood, and this persistence may partly explain relapse after treatment is stopped.

Receptor amplification or capture employed the immunoSEQ multiplex PCR assay. For TCR sequencing, RNA was extracted from every sample and reverse transcribed into cDNA to serve as template. First-strand cDNA was synthesized using SuperScript III with a 2:1 mix of oligo-dT and random hexamers. A synthetic immune receptor repertoire was used to assess amplification bias, and residual bias was removed computationally. The source study handled its data this way. Raw reads were preprocessed to remove errors, and CDR3 was defined by IMGT conventions from the conserved cysteine to phenylalanine. To get clonality, Shannon entropy was normalized by log2 of the number of productive unique TCRs and the result was subtracted from 1. Whether scalp clones were CD4 or CD8 was inferred by matching scalp TCRbeta sequences against CD4 and CD8 repertoires sorted from blood. TCRdb took over this immuneACCESS table, retaining in-frame rearrangements with V and J assigned. Such tables are incomplete; in checked studies, under half of the missing clones stem from an unresolved V gene, and the remainder is unexplained. The DNA gave D and trimming, while V, J and clone size come from that table. The sample table records roughly 120,000 clones; approximately 54% of these occur just once. The biggest ten clones account for more than 9% of the sample.

The time point tag for this specimen amounts to: 24 weeks on oral tofacitinib. In light of the paper, this sample's treatment or condition label describes: oral pan-JAK inhibitor, 5-10 mg twice daily. From alopecia areata patients, peripheral blood was collected along with lesional scalp punch biopsies. PBMCs were separated by density centrifugation and stained for CD3, CD4 and CD8, after which CD4+ and CD8+ T cells were sorted on a FACSAria. To note about this clone: Its antigen is still unknown. Base-call qualities are not available, and no considerably larger clone is one nucleotide away.

The clonotype originates from a human donor with alopecia areata. The source material was CD8+ T cells sorted from blood, sampled at week 24, from a patient treated with tofacitinib. The chain is assembled from TRBV7-8 and TRBJ2-7; tentative D gene TRBD1, with 5 bases matching. The DNA sequence is TGTGCCAGCAGCTCCGCGTCAGGGCCCTCCTACGAGCAGTACTTC. It specifies CASSSASGPSYEQYF. Full variable domain (CDR3 extended with the reference TRBV7-8 and TRBJ2-7 proteins): GAGVSQSPRYKVAKRGQDVALRCDPISGHVSLFWYQQALGQGPEFLTYFQNEAQLDKSGLPSDRFFAERPEGSVSTLKIQRTQQEDSAVYLCASSSASGPSYEQYFGPGTRLTVT.